This is a list of T cell receptor beta chains from one sample in a study of shared clonotypes between healthy human individuals. The protocol was immunoSEQ multiplex PCR, while the TCRdb copy is restricted to in-frame clones and leaves out a portion. This sample has approximately 2.1 million clones; roughly 93% occur once, and the top ten carry 0.39%. Sample: naive CD4+ T cells from PBMCs. The receptor source for this set is a man aged 18 to 30 in good health. Some clones in this sample may be carry-over from other donors' samples. CDR3s include the opening cysteine and the closing phenylalanine or tryptophan.

cdr3_aa: CASSEGNTIYF
j_call: TRBJ1-3
v_call: TRBV2

cdr3_aa: CAISEKRDTQYF
j_call: TRBJ2-3
v_call: TRBV10-3

cdr3_aa: CASSPPSATDTQYF
j_call: TRBJ2-3
v_call: TRBV5-1

cdr3_aa: CASSLDGTSLETQYF
j_call: TRBJ2-5
v_call: TRBV5-1

cdr3_aa: CASSSGSQPQHF
j_call: TRBJ1-5
v_call: TRBV7-9

cdr3_aa: CASSLTSQQQETQYF
j_call: TRBJ2-5
v_call: TRBV7-3

cdr3_aa: CASSPGVAGGVQETQYF
j_call: TRBJ2-5
v_call: TRBV7-2

cdr3_aa: CASSVRASGAQETQYF
j_call: TRBJ2-5
v_call: TRBV9

cdr3_aa: CASSGTGSGNEKLFF
j_call: TRBJ1-4
v_call: TRBV28

cdr3_aa: CASKDRRISGANVLTF
j_call: TRBJ2-6
v_call: TRBV12-1

cdr3_aa: CASSLFDGSAGEQYF
j_call: TRBJ2-7
v_call: TRBV5-1

cdr3_aa: CAWSVKRLRTEAFF
j_call: TRBJ1-1
v_call: TRBV30

cdr3_aa: CSVGQGGYEQYF
j_call: TRBJ2-7
v_call: TRBV29-1

cdr3_aa: CASSLANSYEQYF
j_call: TRBJ2-7
v_call: TRBV5-5

cdr3_aa: CASSVGYSKNYGYTF
j_call: TRBJ1-2
v_call: TRBV9

cdr3_aa: CASSLSMRAVGEQYF
j_call: TRBJ2-7
v_call: TRBV27

cdr3_aa: CASRIYGTGIDEQYF
j_call: TRBJ2-7
v_call: TRBV2

cdr3_aa: CASSMDLRSYEQYF
j_call: TRBJ2-7
v_call: TRBV2

cdr3_aa: CASTSSGGSGNTIYF
j_call: TRBJ1-3
v_call: TRBV6-1

cdr3_aa: CASSQDRNQPQHF
j_call: TRBJ1-5
v_call: TRBV4-3

cdr3_aa: CASSYNRDYPHEQFF
j_call: TRBJ2-1
v_call: TRBV27

cdr3_aa: CASSLAEGTEAFF
j_call: TRBJ1-1
v_call: TRBV7-3

cdr3_aa: CASSFIRQGGDQPQHF
j_call: TRBJ1-5
v_call: TRBV28

cdr3_aa: CALGRAGANTGELFF
j_call: TRBJ2-2
v_call: TRBV5-4

cdr3_aa: CASSLAGGTDTQYF
j_call: TRBJ2-3
v_call: TRBV11-2

cdr3_aa: CASSPQGYEQYF
j_call: TRBJ2-7
v_call: TRBV28

cdr3_aa: CASSFAGTHSYEQYF
j_call: TRBJ2-7
v_call: TRBV5-4

cdr3_aa: CASSFVENSPLHF
j_call: TRBJ1-6
v_call: TRBV7-9

cdr3_aa: CASSEQGARRGTDTQYF
j_call: TRBJ2-3
v_call: TRBV6-1

cdr3_aa: CASRIRTGMNTEAFF
j_call: TRBJ1-1
v_call: TRBV19

cdr3_aa: CASSFQYIGRSNTGELFF
j_call: TRBJ2-2
v_call: TRBV7-2

cdr3_aa: CASSSSDRRNQPQHF
j_call: TRBJ1-5
v_call: TRBV7-9

cdr3_aa: CASQPDREGELFF
j_call: TRBJ2-2
v_call: TRBV5-4

cdr3_aa: CASSEDRSSYNEQFF
j_call: TRBJ2-1
v_call: TRBV6-1

cdr3_aa: CASTGAGEIMETQYF
j_call: TRBJ2-5
v_call: TRBV5-4

cdr3_aa: CASSLYGFGSLSGANVLTF
j_call: TRBJ2-6
v_call: TRBV5-1

cdr3_aa: CASSYSGGSTDTQYF
j_call: TRBJ2-3
v_call: TRBV6-5

cdr3_aa: CASSLVAGFADTQYF
j_call: TRBJ2-3
v_call: TRBV7-2

cdr3_aa: CASNLAGAGELFF
j_call: TRBJ2-2
v_call: TRBV28

cdr3_aa: CASSKYDRTAGEKLFF
j_call: TRBJ1-4
v_call: TRBV2

cdr3_aa: CASSLGDDRGGYTF
j_call: TRBJ1-2
v_call: TRBV11-2

cdr3_aa: CASSSGQSYGYTF
j_call: TRBJ1-2
v_call: TRBV5-1

cdr3_aa: CASRLEIVHQPQHF
j_call: TRBJ1-5
v_call: TRBV12-2

cdr3_aa: CASSPTPGGRYGDF
j_call: TRBJ2-7
v_call: TRBV5-1

cdr3_aa: CASSQQGRPSTDTQYF
j_call: TRBJ2-3
v_call: TRBV4-3

cdr3_aa: CASSPQSEAFF
j_call: TRBJ1-1
v_call: TRBV18

cdr3_aa: CASSRFLAEQETQYF
j_call: TRBJ2-5
v_call: TRBV5-1

cdr3_aa: CASSTKAVLNYGYTF
j_call: TRBJ1-2
v_call: TRBV28